This T cell receptor beta chain appears in the sequencing data of a study of blood T cell repertoires in COVID-19. V lost 9 bases to trimming and J lost 8 bases, with 28 bases between them. The CDR3 has 17 amino acids. The V gene's germline CDR1 is LNHDA and CDR2 SQIVND (reference sequence). The assay was immunoSEQ multiplex PCR, and TCRdb's table has in-frame clones only and misses some. The profile shows around 400,000 clones, just over 90% of them singletons. Sequencing was carried out using PBMCs or T cells enriched from blood (not recorded which). The chain carries TRBV19 and TRBJ1-4; the D gene is possibly TRBD1 (5 bases). This clonotype originated in a woman in her thirties or forties who had been exposed to COVID-19. Here the CDR3 reads CASARPPKQGFNEKLFF. CDR3 nucleotide sequence: TGTGCCAGCGCTCGGCCCCCCAAGCAGGGATTTAACGAAAAACTGTTTTTT.